The 13 T cell receptor beta chains presented below share a single source sample, sequenced in a study of T cell clonality in common variable immunodeficiency. Libraries were prepared by immunoSEQ multiplex PCR; TCRdb keeps only in-frame clonotypes and omits some of them. The sample holds about 81,000 clones, and no clone turns up only once. Sequenced: peripheral blood mononuclear cells. The source is a person aged 18 to 75 in good health.

This clone was counted at least ten times. CDR3 region: CASSPEQGATNEKLFF. CDR3 bases read: TGTGCCAGCTCACCGGAACAGGGGGCAACTAATGAAAAA. J is TRBJ1-4 and V is TRBV18; 8 bases line up with TRBD1. The sequence runs out 3 residues before the end of the CDR3; the remainder is reconstructed from the germline J gene. The CDR3 contains 16 residues. The trim removed 3 bases at V and 0 bases at J, leaving 3 bases unmatched. Germline CDR1 reads KGHSH; CDR2 reads LQKENI.

This clone was seen many times. Mismatch with germline at one junction end may stem from a read error. The read falls 3 residues short of the CDR3 end, and the missing part is taken from the germline J gene. The chain carries TRBV7-7 and TRBJ2-6, with unresolved D. Germline V gene lookup returns CDR1 SSHAT and CDR2 FNYEAQ (reference sequence). CDR3 size: 15 residues. Incomplete CDR3 DNA: TGTGCTAGCAGCTCGACATCTTCTGGGGCCAACGTC. Amino acids: CASSSTSSGANV. The full CDR3 protein is CASSSTSSGANVLTF.

This clone was seen a few times. The observed sequence ends 3 residues before the CDR3 terminus, with the missing tail filled in from the germline J gene. The chain links TRBV5-1 to TRBJ2-3, with TRBD1 matching over 10 bases. From germline, CDR1 is SGHRS and CDR2 YFSETQ. This CDR3 has 16 amino acids. The J segment lost 3 bases and the V segment lost 5 bases, leaving 9 bases of the junction unmatched. Incomplete CDR3 DNA: TGCGCCAGCAGTTATGAAGACAGGGGGCAGACAGATACG. It specifies CASSYEDRGQTDT. The entire CDR3 reads CASSYEDRGQTDTQYF.

This clone was seen more than once but under ten times. The sequenced fragment ends 3 residues before the CDR3 boundary, so the rest is inferred from the germline J gene. The chain links TRBV19 to TRBJ2-5, with D perhaps matching TRBD2 (7 bases). Per the germline V gene, CDR1 is LNHDA and CDR2 is SQIVND (reference sequence). CDR3 length equals 13 residues. V shed 6 bases and J shed 7 bases, with 15 bases lying between them. The CDR3 bases that were read are TGTGCCAGTAGCACTGGGGGGGCCCGGACC. Protein: CASSTGGART. The CDR3 in full is CASSTGGARTQYF.

This clone was seen at least ten times. The CDR3 here is CASSFGTGGNNQPQHF. CDR3 bases read: TGTGCCAGCAGCTTCGGGACAGGGGGTAACAATCAGCCC. This chain connects TRBV5-4 to TRBJ1-5, with 11 bases identical to TRBD1. The read halts 3 residues ahead of the CDR3 end, with the missing end drawn from the germline J gene. From germline, CDR1 is SGHNT and CDR2 YYREEE (reference sequence). The CDR3 covers 16 residues. Trimming removed 2 bases from V and 3 bases from J; junction bases left unmatched: 4.

There are many counts of this clone. The sequence runs out 3 residues before the end of the CDR3; the remainder is reconstructed from the germline J gene. The V gene is TRBV11-2, the J gene TRBJ1-4; 8 bases map to TRBD1. The CDR3 contains 14 residues. V shed 5 bases, J shed 8 bases, and the junction held 7 bases outside the gene matches. Germline V gene data show CDR1 as SGHAT and CDR2 as FQNNGV. The part of the CDR3 DNA that was read is TGTGCCAGCAGCCTGGACAGGGTTGGAGAAAAA. It yields the protein CASSLDRVGEK. The CDR3 as a whole reads CASSLDRVGEKLFF. Variable domain in full (rest from reference TRBV11-2 and TRBJ1-4): EAGVAQSPRYKIIEKRQSVAFWCNPISGHATLYWYQQILGQGPKLLIQFQNNGVVDDSQLPKDRFSAERLKGVDSTLKIQPAKLEDSAVYLCASSLDRVGEKLFFGSGTQLSVL.

In its sample, this clone was seen many times. An end of the junction differs from the germline gene, which may be a read error. The CDR3 is cut off 3 residues early in the read; its end comes from the germline J gene. The V gene is TRBV4-2, the J gene TRBJ2-7; a possible D gene is TRBD1 (5 bases). The CDR3 is made up of 13 amino acids. The germline CDR1 and CDR2 sequences are LGHNA and YNFKEQ. CDR3 DNA (partial): TGCGCCAGCAGCCGACAGATGTCCTACGAG. This gives the protein CASSRQMSYE. The entire CDR3 sequence reads CASSRQMSYEQYF.

This clone appeared many times. The read comes to an end 3 residues before the CDR3 does, leaving the germline J gene to fill in the end. The chain employs TRBV19 and TRBJ2-1; tentative D call: TRBD1 (5 bases). V lost 3 bases to trimming and J lost 6 bases, with 15 bases between them. The germline V gene encodes CDR1 LNHDA and CDR2 SQIVND (reference sequence). This CDR3 spans 15 amino acids. The CDR3 loop reads CASSIGWGASNEQFF. CDR3 bases read: TGTGCCAGTAGTATTGGGTGGGGCGCTTCCAATGAG.

Many counts were recorded for this clone. The sequence runs out 3 residues before the end of the CDR3; the remainder is reconstructed from the germline J gene. The rearrangement uses TRBV6-2 or TRBV6-3 and TRBJ2-2; TRBD2 matches 13 bases. This CDR3 comprises 14 residues. The germline gives CDR1 MNHEY, CDR2 SVGEGT. The J segment lost 7 bases and the V segment lost 6 bases, leaving 2 bases of the junction unmatched. CDR3 in amino acids: CASRLAGGNGELFF. The DNA read from the CDR3 is TGTGCCAGCAGACTAGCGGGAGGGAACGGGGAG.

This clone has ten or more counts. The CDR3 extends 3 residues past the end of the read, so its final part is completed from the germline J gene. The gene calls are TRBV5-1 and TRBJ2-3; D might be TRBD2 (5 bases). V was pared by 1 base and J by 2 bases, with 11 bases between. The CDR3 spans 15 residues. In germline, CDR1 is SGHRS, CDR2 YFSETQ. CDR3 bases read: TGCGCCAGCAGCTTGCGGGGAACCCTCACAGATACG. Its protein product is CASSLRGTLTDT. The whole CDR3 is CASSLRGTLTDTQYF.

This clone was seen many times. With the read ending 3 residues before the CDR3 end, the germline J gene is used to fill in that end. The chain links TRBV7-9 to TRBJ2-3; 7 nucleotides match TRBD2. The J segment lost 6 bases and the V segment lost 3 bases, leaving 6 bases of the junction unmatched. The germline CDR1 and CDR2 sequences are SEHNR and FQNEAQ (reference sequence). The CDR3 spans 14 residues. CDR3 DNA (partial): TGTGCCAGCAGCTTGGACGCGGGGGTCGATACG. It specifies CASSLDAGVDT. In full, the CDR3 reads CASSLDAGVDTQYF. Full variable domain (missing parts from reference TRBV7-9 and TRBJ2-3): DTGVSQNPRHKITKRGQNVTFRCDPISEHNRLYWYRQTLGQGPEFLTYFQNEAQLEKSRLLSDRFSAERPKGSFSTLEIQRTEQGDSAMYLCASSLDAGVDTQYFGPGTRLTVL.

This clone occurred many times. The CDR3 end lies 3 residues beyond the end of the read and is filled in from the germline J gene. The chain employs TRBV7-2 and TRBJ2-1; no clear D. Germline V gene lookup returns CDR1 SGHTA and CDR2 FQGNSA. V lost 1 base and J 9 bases, leaving 4 bases between the germline ends. The CDR3 runs to 11 residues. The CDR3 reads CASSLGGEQFF. Incomplete CDR3 DNA: TGTGCCAGCAGCTTAGGAGGTGAG.

This clone was counted ten times or more. The read halts 3 residues ahead of the CDR3 end, with the missing end drawn from the germline J gene. The genes are TRBV19 and TRBJ2-1; 7 bases match TRBD1. V gave up 3 bases and J gave up 9 bases; unmatched junction bases: 8. The CDR3 contains 14 residues. The germline CDR1 and CDR2 sequences are LNHDA and SQIVND (reference sequence). The CDR3 sequence is CASSMITGALEQFF. CDR3 bases read: TGTGCCAGTAGTATGATTACAGGGGCCCTTGAG.